This TCR beta chain was identified in a study of T cell responses to AZD1222 COVID-19 vaccine. CDR1 SGDLS and CDR2 YYNGEE come from the germline V gene. The CDR3 consists of 17 residues. The ends lost 2 bases at V and 4 bases at J; junction bases unmatched: 9. Libraries were prepared by immunoSEQ multiplex PCR; TCRdb keeps only in-frame clonotypes and omits some of them. The table lists fewer than 110,000 clones, 80% to 95% of them singletons. The source of this sequence is an adult in good health. The genes are TRBV9 and TRBJ1-6; 7 bases line up with TRBD1. The specimen was peripheral blood, collected on day 0 of AZD1222 vaccination. The CDR3 sequence is CASSVGAGTEYNSPLHF. The CDR3 nucleotides are TGTGCCAGCAGCGTCGGGGCCGGGACAGAATATAATTCACCCCTCCACTTT.